This is a list of T cell receptor beta chains from one sample in a study of T cell repertoires in cytomegalovirus infection. TCRdb independently ran MiXCR on the reads; one entry per CDR3 protein. The sample consists of about 490,000 distinct CDR3 sequences, approximately 15% of them appearing once. Sequencing input: CD8+ T cells from PBMCs. These receptors came from a human donor in good health (CMV status not recorded). Some clones in this sample may be carry-over from other donors' samples. Both conserved end residues are part of each CDR3. A D gene is named only where the DNA matches it firmly. Some rows have no size entry. The others give once, few or many, or a class for an expanded clone.

j_gene: TRBJ1-2
v_gene: TRBV5-6
d_gene: .
abundance: many
CDR3aa: CASSPDPTTTPLGGYTF
CDR3nt: TGTGCCAGCAGCCCGGACCCTACGACAACACCTCTGGGTGGCTACACCTTC

j_gene: TRBJ2-4
v_gene: TRBV27
d_gene: .
abundance: few
CDR3aa: CASSPRQVGKNIQYF
CDR3nt: TGTGCCAGCAGTCCCCGACAGGTTGGCAAAAACATTCAGTACTTC

j_gene: TRBJ1-1
v_gene: TRBV27
d_gene: TRBD1
abundance: .
CDR3aa: CASARGELNTEAFF
CDR3nt: TGTGCAAGCGCCAGGGGGGAATTGAACACTGAAGCTTTCTTT

j_gene: TRBJ1-1
v_gene: TRBV6-5
d_gene: .
abundance: many
CDR3aa: CASSYYAGRDTEAFF
CDR3nt: TGTGCCAGCAGTTACTATGCGGGGAGGGACACTGAAGCTTTCTTT

j_gene: TRBJ1-2
v_gene: TRBV7-9
d_gene: TRBD1
abundance: .
CDR3aa: CASSSSTGDHYGYTF
CDR3nt: TGTGCCAGCAGCTCCTCGACAGGGGATCACTATGGCTACACCTTC

j_gene: TRBJ1-1
v_gene: TRBV5-1
d_gene: .
abundance: many
CDR3aa: CASSLEQVNTEAFF
CDR3nt: TGCGCCAGCAGCTTAGAACAGGTAAACACTGAAGCTTTCTTT

j_gene: TRBJ2-7
v_gene: TRBV6-1
d_gene: .
abundance: many
CDR3aa: CASGDSTYEQYF
CDR3nt: TGTGCCAGCGGGGATTCGACCTACGAGCAGTACTTC

j_gene: TRBJ2-1
v_gene: TRBV11-2
d_gene: TRBD1
abundance: many
CDR3aa: CASSLDDRALRNEQFF
CDR3nt: TGTGCCAGCAGCTTAGACGACAGGGCCCTTCGAAATGAGCAGTTCTTC

j_gene: TRBJ2-2
v_gene: TRBV12-3/TRBV12-4
d_gene: TRBD2
abundance: many
CDR3aa: CASSSSPGLALTGELFF
CDR3nt: TGTGCCAGCAGTTCCTCTCCGGGACTAGCGCTCACCGGGGAGCTGTTTTTT

j_gene: TRBJ1-1
v_gene: TRBV5-5
d_gene: TRBD1
abundance: few
CDR3aa: CASSGGTATGLEAFF
CDR3nt: TGTGCCAGCAGCGGAGGGACAGCTACCGGACTTGAAGCTTTCTTT

j_gene: TRBJ2-5
v_gene: TRBV6-1
d_gene: .
abundance: many
CDR3aa: CASSEGAALYQETQYF
CDR3nt: TGTGCCAGCAGTGAAGGGGCCGCCCTGTACCAAGAGACCCAGTACTTC

j_gene: TRBJ2-2
v_gene: TRBV19
d_gene: TRBD2
abundance: .
CDR3aa: CASSFFTGGTNTGELFF
CDR3nt: TGTGCCAGTAGTTTTTTCACGGGAGGGACGAACACCGGGGAGCTGTTTTTT